The T cell receptor beta chain described here comes from a study of post-analysis software for immune sequencing data. The CDR3 spans 14 residues. The germline V gene encodes CDR1 DFQATT and CDR2 SNEGSKA (reference sequence). The V gene lost 1 base and the J gene lost 3 bases, with 12 bases spanning the gap. Findings and caveats of the study: Relative to controls, patients had 5 or 6 TRBV segments at higher frequency, with TRBV5-6, TRBV5-1 and TRBV20-1 among these. Among multiple sclerosis patients, normalized Chao1 diversity was significantly below that of controls.

Unique molecular identifiers had been added to the TCR beta cDNA libraries. TCRdb processed the PCR reads anew with MiXCR; each CDR3 protein has one entry. The sample lists 750,000 to 900,000 distinct CDR3 sequences; around 45% were seen once. On this clonotype: Its antigen is not identified.

The rearrangement uses TRBV20-1 and TRBJ2-5; D is unresolved. This clonotype originated in a girl under 18 with multiple sclerosis. Specimen: blood. The CDR3 DNA reads as TGCAGTGCTAGAGTGAGCCGTGGAGAAGAGACCCAGTACTTC. It specifies CSARVSRGEETQYF.